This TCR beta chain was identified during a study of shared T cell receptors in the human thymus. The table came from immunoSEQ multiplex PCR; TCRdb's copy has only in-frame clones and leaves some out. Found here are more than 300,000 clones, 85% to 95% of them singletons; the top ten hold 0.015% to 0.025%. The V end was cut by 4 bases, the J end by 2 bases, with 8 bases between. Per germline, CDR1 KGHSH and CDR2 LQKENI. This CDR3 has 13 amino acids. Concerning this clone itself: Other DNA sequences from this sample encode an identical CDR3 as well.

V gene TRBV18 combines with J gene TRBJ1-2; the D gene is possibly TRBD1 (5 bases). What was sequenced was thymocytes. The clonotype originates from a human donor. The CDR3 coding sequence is TGTGCCAGCTCACAAGGGGCCAACTATGGCTACACCTTC. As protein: CASSQGANYGYTF.